These 20 T cell receptor beta chains originate from one sample sequenced in a study of OX40 agonist ivuxolimab in advanced cancers. Profiling relied on immunoSEQ multiplex PCR, and the TCRdb table lists in-frame clones only, not all of them. The sample carries 65,000 to 95,000 clones, 85% to 95% recorded once. Sequenced material: CD4+ or CD8+ T cells sorted from blood, taken in a trial of the OX40 agonist ivuxolimab. Receptors were obtained from an adult with an advanced solid tumor such as melanoma, head and neck, liver or kidney cancer.

The chain joins TRBV9 to TRBJ2-3; D tentatively reads TRBD1 or TRBD2 (5 bases each). Germline loops: CDR1 SGDLS, CDR2 YYNGEE. Trimming removed 2 bases at V and 2 bases at J, with 12 bases between. This CDR3 contains 15 residues. The CDR3 DNA reads TGTGCCAGCAGCGTCCCGGGACCCCACACAGATACGCAGTATTTT. It yields the protein CASSVPGPHTDTQYF.

V and J are TRBV7-9 and TRBJ1-2; no definite D call. Trimming pared 10 bases from V and 3 bases from J, leaving 15 bases between. The germline gives CDR1 SEHNR, CDR2 FQNEAQ (reference sequence). CDR3 size: 13 residues. Here the CDR3 reads CANPSDGDYGYTF. The CDR3 DNA reads TGTGCCAACCCCTCGGACGGAGACTATGGCTACACCTTC.

V gene TRBV29-1 combines with J gene TRBJ2-1, with a weak D call TRBD2 (5 bases). This CDR3 has 13 amino acids. Germline CDR1 is SQVTM and CDR2 is ANQGSEA. The germline V and J ends were trimmed by 4 bases and 1 base, with 8 bases remaining between them. The CDR3 region has the DNA TGCAGCGTTGTGAGGGATTCCTACAATGAGCAGTTCTTC. Encoded protein: CSVVRDSYNEQFF.

V usage is TRBV11-3 and J usage is TRBJ1-1, with D perhaps matching TRBD1 (6 bases). The germline V gene has CDR1 SGHNT and CDR2 YENEEA. Trimming removed 3 bases from V and 5 bases from J, with 13 bases in between. The CDR3 has 14 residues. CDR3 sequence reads: CASSFRGGTTEAFF. CDR3 DNA sequence: TGTGCCAGCAGCTTTAGGGGGGGGACAACTGAAGCTTTCTTT.

CDR3 loop: CASSLAPAKKYEQYF. CDR3 nucleotides: TGTGCCAGCAGTTTAGCCCCGGCCAAGAAATACGAGCAGTACTTC. V is TRBV28 and J is TRBJ2-7; D ambiguous. CDR1 and CDR2 (germline): MDHEN, SYDVKM. The V end lost 2 bases, the J end lost 4 bases, and 15 bases lay between the germline ends. The CDR3 covers 15 residues. The whole variable domain, remainder taken from reference TRBV28 and TRBJ2-7, is DVKVTQSSRYLVKRTGEKVFLECVQDMDHENMFWYRQDPGLGLRLIYFSYDVKMKEKGDIPEGYSVSREKKERFSLILESASTNQTSMYLCASSLAPAKKYEQYFGPGTRLTVT.

In the case of this clone: This sample includes further DNA sequences coding for the same CDR3. V gene TRBV7-8 combines with J gene TRBJ2-2; no definite D call. This CDR3 is 14 amino acids long. Germline V lookup: CDR1 SGHVS, CDR2 FQNEAQ. V was clipped by 3 bases and J by 2 bases, with 7 bases between them. The CDR3 DNA reads as TGTGCCAGCAGCTTCGGACCAAACACCGGGGAGCTGTTTTTT. It codes for CASSFGPNTGELFF.

This chain connects TRBV6-5 to TRBJ2-1; no clear D. The germline gives CDR1 MNHEY, CDR2 SVGAGI. The V end was cut by 5 bases, the J end by 6 bases, with 17 bases between. The CDR3 loop spans 15 amino acids. The CDR3 is CASSRRRLGPNEQFF. The CDR3 bases are TGTGCCAGCAGTCGTCGGAGACTCGGGCCCAATGAGCAGTTCTTC.

Remarks on this clone: The junction shows a germline mismatch at one end, possibly a read error. The chain has TRBV5-4 and TRBJ2-7, with D possibly being TRBD2 (5 bases). The CDR3 length is 13 residues. Germline V lookup: CDR1 SGHNT, CDR2 YYREEE (reference sequence). In DNA, the CDR3 is TGTGCCAGCAGCTTGGCTAGCTCCCACGAGCAGTACTTC. It translates to CASSLASSHEQYF. The full variable domain, with the rest looked up from reference TRBV5-4 and TRBJ2-7, is ETGVTQSPTHLIKTRGQQVTLRCSSQSGHNTVSWYQQALGQGPQFIFQYYREEENGRGNFPPRFSGLQFPNYSSELNVNALELDDSALYLCASSLASSHEQYFGPGTRLTVT.

V and J are TRBV6-5 and TRBJ1-4, with D uncertain. Germline-derived CDR1 and CDR2 are MNHEY and SVGAGI. CDR3 size: 14 residues. V was trimmed by 6 bases and J by 5 bases, leaving 13 bases between them. The DNA for the CDR3 is TGTGCCAGCAGCCCTACCGGGAGCAATGAAAAACTGTTTTTT. Residues: CASSPTGSNEKLFF.

The chain has TRBV7-9 and TRBJ1-4, with D hard to call. The CDR3 runs to 15 residues. CDR1 and CDR2 (germline): SEHNR, FQNEAQ (reference sequence). V dropped 2 bases and J dropped 0 bases, with 7 bases sitting between them. The CDR3, as DNA: TGTGCCAGCAGCTTACCCTCCACAACTAATGAAAAACTGTTTTTT. Encoded protein: CASSLPSTTNEKLFF.

The gene calls are TRBV7-2 and TRBJ2-2, with D possibly being TRBD1 or TRBD2 (6 bases each). Germline V lookup: CDR1 SGHTA, CDR2 FQGNSA. The V end was cut by 4 bases, the J end by 5 bases, with 14 bases between. The CDR3 consists of 15 residues. The CDR3 loop reads CASSSRGGGTGELFF. DNA for the CDR3: TGTGCCAGCAGCTCACGAGGGGGAGGTACCGGGGAGCTGTTTTTT.

This clone was seen only once. The chain uses TRBV28 and TRBJ1-1; no reliable D call. The germline CDR1 and CDR2 sequences are MDHEN and SYDVKM. V was shortened by 2 bases and J by 11 bases, with 9 bases between the two germline ends. The CDR3 extends over 11 amino acids. CDR3 residues: CASSLGGVAFF. Written as DNA, the CDR3 is TGTGCCAGCAGTTTAGGTGGAGTTGCTTTCTTT.

The chain is built from TRBV11-3 and TRBJ2-5; TRBD2 is a possible D gene (6 bases). V shed 5 bases and J shed 5 bases, with 9 bases lying between them. CDR3 length equals 12 residues. Germline V gene sequence: CDR1 SGHNT, CDR2 YENEEA. The CDR3 nucleotides are TGTGCCAGCAGCACAGGAGGGGAGACCCAGTACTTC. It is translated as CASSTGGETQYF. The complete variable domain, with remaining parts taken from reference TRBV11-3 and TRBJ2-5, reads EAGVVQSPRYKIIEKKQPVAFWCNPISGHNTLYWYLQNLGQGPELLIRYENEEAVDDSQLPKDRFSAERLKGVDSTLKIQPAELGDSAVYLCASSTGGETQYFGPGTRLLVL.

The CDR3 DNA reads as TGCGCCAGCAGCCCTACTAGCGGGAGAGGTAGGGAGACCCAGTACTTC. It is translated as CASSPTSGRGRETQYF. The chain couples TRBV5-1 to TRBJ2-5; 11 bases are a match to TRBD2. Trimming took 4 bases from V and 5 from J; bases not matched to a gene: 10. The CDR3 extends over 16 amino acids. Germline V gives CDR1 SGHRS, CDR2 YFSETQ.

The chain couples TRBV11-2 to TRBJ2-7; 9 bases fit TRBD2. Germline V CDR1 and CDR2: SGHAT, FQNNGV. CDR3 length: 14 residues. The trim removed 4 bases at V and 3 bases at J, leaving 4 bases unmatched. The CDR3 loop is CASSYASGNYEQYF. The CDR3 DNA reads TGTGCCAGCAGCTACGCTAGCGGGAACTACGAGCAGTACTTC.

J is TRBJ2-7 and V is TRBV28; 9 positions match TRBD1. Germline V gene data show CDR1 as MDHEN and CDR2 as SYDVKM. V gave up 7 bases and J gave up 5 bases; unmatched junction bases: 9. This CDR3 region has 14 residues. CDR3 sequence reads: CASITGDRVHEQYF. The CDR3, as DNA: TGTGCCAGCATCACCGGGGACAGGGTACACGAGCAGTACTTC. The entire variable domain, with the rest obtained from reference TRBV28 and TRBJ2-7, is as follows: DVKVTQSSRYLVKRTGEKVFLECVQDMDHENMFWYRQDPGLGLRLIYFSYDVKMKEKGDIPEGYSVSREKKERFSLILESASTNQTSMYLCASITGDRVHEQYFGPGTRLTVT.

This clone was found a few times. The V gene is TRBV5-1, the J gene TRBJ2-1; weak D call: TRBD2 (6 bases). The CDR3 contains 14 residues. Per germline, CDR1 SGHRS and CDR2 YFSETQ. The germline V and J ends were trimmed by 3 bases and 7 bases, with 14 bases remaining between them. CDR3 DNA sequence: TGCGCCAGCAGCTCCTTGGGGGGACGGAATGAGCAGTTCTTC. It specifies CASSSLGGRNEQFF.

The rearrangement links TRBV30 to TRBJ2-5; D call uncertain. Germline CDR1 GTSNPN, CDR2 SVGIG (reference sequence). The CDR3 loop spans 11 amino acids. Trimming left V 1 base short and J 5 bases short, with 5 bases between. The CDR3 sequence: CAWSERETQYF. The CDR3 DNA reads TGTGCCTGGAGTGAGAGGGAGACCCAGTACTTC. The whole variable domain, remainder taken from reference TRBV30 and TRBJ2-5, is SQTIHQWPATLVQPVGSPLSLECTVEGTSNPNLYWYRQAAGRGLQLLFYSVGIGQISSEVPQNLSASRPQDRQFILSSKKLLLSDSGFYLCAWSERETQYFGPGTRLLVL.

The chain uses TRBV28 and TRBJ2-7, with TRBD1 matching 10 bases. The CDR3 extends over 14 amino acids. CDR1 is MDHEN, CDR2 SYDVKM, per germline. V was pared by 7 bases and J by 7 bases, with 10 bases of the junction left unmatched. The CDR3 loop reads CASTAGTGVREQYF. The DNA for the CDR3 is TGTGCCAGCACCGCCGGGACAGGGGTCCGGGAGCAGTACTTC. The full variable domain, its missing parts supplied by reference TRBV28 and TRBJ2-7, is DVKVTQSSRYLVKRTGEKVFLECVQDMDHENMFWYRQDPGLGLRLIYFSYDVKMKEKGDIPEGYSVSREKKERFSLILESASTNQTSMYLCASTAGTGVREQYFGPGTRLTVT.

The chain employs TRBV5-1 and TRBJ2-2, with TRBD2 matching over 11 bases. The trim removed 0 bases at V and 3 bases at J, leaving 7 bases unmatched. Germline V CDR1 and CDR2: SGHRS, YFSETQ. The CDR3 totals 18 residues. The CDR3 loop reads CASSLARIAGGHTGELFF. The CDR3 nucleotides are TGCGCCAGCAGCTTGGCCCGAATAGCGGGAGGGCACACCGGGGAGCTGTTTTTT.